A selection of T cell receptor beta chains follows, all from one sample in a study of shared clonotypes between healthy human individuals. TCRdb keeps only in-frame clones here, not all; method: immunoSEQ multiplex PCR. There are some 700,000 clones in the sample; around 91% occur only once, and roughly 36% lies in the top ten. Sequencing was performed on memory CD8+ T cells from PBMCs. These receptors all come from a man younger than 30 in good health. Some clones in this sample may be carry-over from other donors' samples. The CDR3 runs from the conserved cysteine through the conserved F or W. D genes are given only for firm matches. Clone size, where shown, is once, few, many, or a class for clones that have expanded.

V	size	D	J	DNA	CDR3
TRBV6-1	few	.	TRBJ2-7	TGTGCCAGCAGTGAAGCGGCGGGCAGGTCCTACGAGCAGTACTTC	CASSEAAGRSYEQYF
TRBV5-4	.	TRBD1	TRBJ2-7	TGTGCCAGCAGCTTGGACCCGGGACAGGGTATGATCGAGCAGTACTTC	CASSLDPGQGMIEQYF
TRBV6-1	.	.	TRBJ2-5	TGTGCCAGCACCCACCTAGACGGGAGCGTGGCGGCCCAGTACTTC	CASTHLDGSVAAQYF
TRBV28	.	.	TRBJ2-7	TGTGCCAGCAGTTTACGGCCAGGGCGCCACGAGCAGTACTTC	CASSLRPGRHEQYF
TRBV13	.	.	TRBJ2-2	TGTGCCAGCAGCTTACTAGGGGATTGGAACACCGGGGAGCTGTTTTTT	CASSLLGDWNTGELFF
TRBV10-3	once	.	TRBJ2-1	TGTGCCATCAGTGAGTCGGGCTTCGAGCAGTTCTTC	CAISESGFEQFF
TRBV7-9	.	TRBD1	TRBJ1-2	TGTGCCAGCAGCTCGGGACAGGCGATATATGGCTACACCTTC	CASSSGQAIYGYTF
TRBV19	.	.	TRBJ1-1	TGTGCCAGTAGTATTCCCCAGAAGGATATGAACACTGAAGCTTTCTTT	CASSIPQKDMNTEAFF
TRBV9	.	.	TRBJ2-7	TGTGCCAGGATCCCTGGTACCCCGGGAAAATCTGGGCTCTCCGAGCAGTACTTC	CARIPGTPGKSGLSEQYF
TRBV9	.	TRBD2	TRBJ2-7	TGTGCCAGCAGCCCTTGGACTAGCGGGAGCTCCTACGAGCAGTACTTC	CASSPWTSGSSYEQYF
TRBV5-6	.	.	TRBJ2-1	TGTGCCAGCAGCTTGCGAGCGCTAGGCAATGAGCAGTTCTTC	CASSLRALGNEQFF
TRBV27	.	.	TRBJ2-2	TGTGCCAGCAGCATAGGCACCGGGGAGCTGTTTTTT	CASSIGTGELFF
TRBV4-3	once	.	TRBJ2-1	TGCGCCAGCAGCCAAGATACGAGAGAGAATGAGCAGTTCTTC	CASSQDTRENEQFF
TRBV18	.	TRBD2	TRBJ2-1	TGTGCCAGCTCACCAGGACTAGCGGGTAGTTCCTACAATGAGCAGTTCTTC	CASSPGLAGSSYNEQFF
TRBV7-6	.	.	TRBJ2-1	TGTGCCAGCAGCTTAATTGCGGGACAAGTTTACAATGAGCAGTTCTTC	CASSLIAGQVYNEQFF
TRBV10-3	.	TRBD1	TRBJ2-2	TGTGCCATCAGTGAGTCGCTAGGGGGCAGCACCGGGGAGCTGTTTTTT	CAISESLGGSTGELFF
TRBV27	.	TRBD2	TRBJ2-1	TGTGCCAGCAGTTTACTAGCGGGAGCCTCGGATGAGCAGTTCTTC	CASSLLAGASDEQFF
TRBV10-3	.	TRBD1	TRBJ2-1	TGTGCCATCAGTTCCAGGACAGGGAGGAGGAATGAGCAGTTCTTC	CAISSRTGRRNEQFF
TRBV27	.	.	TRBJ1-2	TGTGCCAGCAGTTTCCTACACCAGGGCCCGTTTGGCTACACCTTC	CASSFLHQGPFGYTF
TRBV27	.	.	TRBJ1-1	TGTGCCAGCAGTTTCTCTGACGGGTACACTGAAGCTTTCTTT	CASSFSDGYTEAFF
TRBV28	.	TRBD2	TRBJ2-3	TGTGCCAGCACCCCCCGGCTAGCGGGAGTGATGGGCACAGATACGCAGTATTTT	CASTPRLAGVMGTDTQYF
TRBV5-1	.	TRBD1	TRBJ2-7	TGCGCCAGCAGCTTGGTAGGACAGGGGTACTCCTACGAGCAGTACTTC	CASSLVGQGYSYEQYF
TRBV7-9	.	.	TRBJ1-2	TGTGCCAGCAGCTTAGAGGGGGATCGAAATGGCTACACCTTC	CASSLEGDRNGYTF
TRBV9	.	TRBD2	TRBJ2-1	TGTGCCAGCAGCGTAGAACAGCGGGGGATTTCCTACAATGAGCAGTTCTTC	CASSVEQRGISYNEQFF
TRBV6-5	.	TRBD1	TRBJ2-3	TGTGCCAGCAGTTACTTGGGGACAGGGACCACAGATACGCAGTATTTT	CASSYLGTGTTDTQYF
TRBV28	.	TRBD1	TRBJ2-7	TGTGCCAGCAGTACCCGGGACAGGGGATTCGAGCAGTACTTC	CASSTRDRGFEQYF
TRBV30	.	.	TRBJ1-2	TGTGCCTGGGAGGGAGGCTACACCTTC	CAWEGGYTF
TRBV14	once	.	TRBJ1-2	TGTGCCAGCAGCCAGTCTAGGGGAGCTGTCTATGGCTACACCTTC	CASSQSRGAVYGYTF
TRBV7-9	.	TRBD1	TRBJ2-7	TGTGCCAGCAGCGACTCGACGGGACAGGCGCCCAACGAGCAGTACTTC	CASSDSTGQAPNEQYF
TRBV27	.	TRBD2	TRBJ2-1	TGTGCCAGCAGACTAGCGGGATTTGATGAGCAGTTCTTC	CASRLAGFDEQFF
TRBV5-1	.	TRBD2	TRBJ2-7	TGCGCCAGCAGCTGGGGTAGGAGCGGGGGGAGCTCCTACGAGCAGTACTTC	CASSWGRSGGSSYEQYF
TRBV7-2	.	.	TRBJ2-5	TGTGCCAGCAGCTTGGGGGAGGAGGGGCTCCGAGAGACCCAGTACTTC	CASSLGEEGLRETQYF
TRBV5-1	.	TRBD1	TRBJ1-3	TGCGCCAGCAGCTTGGGCCCTTGGGGACAGGGGGCTTACACCATATATTTT	CASSLGPWGQGAYTIYF
TRBV6-1	.	TRBD1	TRBJ2-7	TGTGCCAGCAGTGAAGCGCCGGGACAGGGGGCCGGTGAGCAGTACTTC	CASSEAPGQGAGEQYF
TRBV28	once	.	TRBJ2-7	TGTGCCAGCAGTTTGATTCGTACTTTCTCCTACGAGCAGTACTTC	CASSLIRTFSYEQYF
TRBV4-3	.	TRBD2	TRBJ2-6	TGCGCCAGCAGCCAAATGGGACCTACTAGCGCCTACTCTGGGGCCAACGTCCTGACTTTC	CASSQMGPTSAYSGANVLTF
TRBV25-1	.	.	TRBJ1-5	TGTGCCAGCAGTGAATATCGGGACGCAGATCAGCCCCAGCATTTT	CASSEYRDADQPQHF
TRBV12-5	.	.	TRBJ1-2	TGTGCTAGTGGTTTCAACTATGGCTACACCTTC	CASGFNYGYTF
TRBV11-3	.	.	TRBJ2-2	TGTGCCAGCAGCTCCGAGCCGGGACTTTTTAACACCGGGGAGCTGTTTTTT	CASSSEPGLFNTGELFF
TRBV7-8	.	.	TRBJ2-5	TGTGCCAGCAGCCCGAGGGGTAGGGGAGAGACCCAGTACTTC	CASSPRGRGETQYF
TRBV4-3	few	TRBD1	TRBJ1-1	TGCGCCAGCAGCCGCTCCAACAGGGGAAACACTGAAGCTTTCTTT	CASSRSNRGNTEAFF
TRBV7-9	.	TRBD2	TRBJ2-7	TGTGCCAGCAGCCCAGCGGGAGGGTCCTCCTACGAGCAGTACTTC	CASSPAGGSSYEQYF
TRBV19	once	.	TRBJ1-2	TGTGCCAGTAGTATCTTGCGGACAGCTAGAAACTATGGCTACACCTTC	CASSILRTARNYGYTF
TRBV9	.	TRBD2	TRBJ2-1	TGTGCCAGCAGCGGGAGTAGCGGGAGAATTGTCTCCTACAATGAGCAGTTCTTC	CASSGSSGRIVSYNEQFF
TRBV25-1	.	.	TRBJ2-1	TGTGCCAGCAGTGATGGCGGGGTTTACAATGAGCAGTTCTTC	CASSDGGVYNEQFF
TRBV27	.	.	TRBJ1-4	TGTGCCAGCAGTTCAATGGGGGAGGAAAAACTGTTTTTT	CASSSMGEEKLFF